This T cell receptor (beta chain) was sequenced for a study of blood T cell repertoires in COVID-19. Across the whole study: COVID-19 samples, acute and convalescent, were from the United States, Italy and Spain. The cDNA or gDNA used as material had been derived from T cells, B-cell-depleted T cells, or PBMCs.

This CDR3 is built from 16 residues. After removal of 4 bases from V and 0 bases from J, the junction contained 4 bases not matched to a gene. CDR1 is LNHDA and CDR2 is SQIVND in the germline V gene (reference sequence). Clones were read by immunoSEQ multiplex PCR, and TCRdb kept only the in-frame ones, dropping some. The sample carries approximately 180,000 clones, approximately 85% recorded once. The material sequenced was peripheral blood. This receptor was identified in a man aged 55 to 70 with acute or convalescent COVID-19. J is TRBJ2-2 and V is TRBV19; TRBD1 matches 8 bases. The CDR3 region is CASSTRTGPNTGELFF. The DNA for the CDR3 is TGTGCCAGTAGTACTCGGACAGGGCCGAACACCGGGGAGCTGTTTTTT.